This T cell receptor beta chain is drawn from a study of blood T cells in healthy people across ages. Whole-study context: About one barcoded beta molecule per two T cells was captured by template switching.

A sample-barcoded 5' primer and a J-beta primer mix were used in a second PCR of roughly 7 to 11 cycles. Tags on each cDNA molecule came from a template-switch adaptor with 12 random nucleotides. Every sample produced at least 3 million CDR3-containing paired-end reads. TCRdb redid the calling of the 5' RACE reads with MiXCR, one entry per CDR3 protein. The sample holds 850,000 to 1,000,000 distinct CDR3 sequences, roughly half seen once. This CDR3 has 14 amino acids. V lost 0 bases, J lost 3 bases, and 1 base stayed unmatched. Germline CDR1 and CDR2: GTSNPN and SVGIG (reference sequence). The specimen was blood. The origin of this receptor is a woman aged 55-70 years in good health. This chain uses TRBV30 with TRBJ2-1; 8 bases line up with TRBD2. The CDR3 DNA sequence: TGTGCCTGGAGTGTGGGGACTAGCTACAATGAGCAGTTCTTC. This sequence encodes CAWSVGTSYNEQFF. The full variable domain, in which reference TRBV30 and TRBJ2-1 provide the parts outside the CDR3, is SQTIHQWPATLVQPVGSPLSLECTVEGTSNPNLYWYRQAAGRGLQLLFYSVGIGQISSEVPQNLSASRPQDRQFILSSKKLLLSDSGFYLCAWSVGTSYNEQFFGPGTRLTVL.